The present entry profiles one TCR beta chain with its context. The specificity of this receptor is unknown. Base qualities are not at hand, and no much larger clone is one base apart. The immunoSEQ Assay, a bias-controlled multiplex PCR, was used to amplify TCRbeta CDR3 regions from genomic DNA. The study's own analysis went as follows. Nucleated cell counts per sample were estimated from amplification of reference gene primers within the assay. Sequence reads were collapsed and filtered to measure the absolute abundance of every unique TCRbeta CDR3 rearrangement. For each sample, productive Simpson clonality was calculated as the square root of Simpson's diversity index over productive rearrangements. TCRdb took over this immuneACCESS table, retaining in-frame rearrangements with V and J assigned. Such tables are incomplete; in checked studies, under half of the missing clones stem from an unresolved V gene, and the remainder is unexplained. The V and J calls and clone size were taken over from that table, and D and trimming were inferred from the DNA. The sample table shows hundreds of thousands of clones, and around 84% are seen once. The ten most abundant clones make up 3% of the sample.

The collaborating institutions used their own protocols to collect whole blood in K2EDTA tubes. For TCRbeta analysis, collaborators shipped samples in one of three forms: frozen whole blood, isolated PBMCs, or DNA extracted from either of those sample types. The sample comes from a study of blood T cell repertoires in COVID-19 (dated by TCRdb to between 2020 and 2021). Regarding the complete study: Samples from collaborators originated in the United States, Italy and Spain and spanned both the acute and convalescent phases of COVID-19. The material from the prospective study consisted of cDNA or gDNA derived from T cells, B-cell-depleted T cells, or PBMCs. Deeply sampled blood TCRbeta repertoires from subjects exposed to, actively infected with, or recovered from COVID-19 were included in the dataset. The repertoires were made available in a free public database intended to serve as a resource for research on the immune response to SARS-CoV-2. Samples were obtained from the ongoing ImmuneRACE study (first 160 participants) and from 1,000 to 1,500 subjects provided by 6 global collaborators. The sample metadata nearly always contained a de-identified subject ID, COVID-19 status, age in years and sex. HLA class I and class II types, where available, came from metadata supplied by the sample provider rather than from assay-based typing.

What the research found in general, with its limitations: The quantity of clinical and demographic metadata differed by source and by participant and was supplied without curation.

The sequence came from a human donor in a cohort sampled during active COVID-19. The sample comprised peripheral blood.

Here is the DNA: TGTGCCAGCAGCTACATACAGGGGGCTAGTGAAGCTTTCTTT. This gives the protein CASSYIQGASEAFF. The chain is made from TRBV3-1 (or the pseudogene TRBV3-2) and TRBJ1-1; 9 junctional bases match TRBD1. Per the germline V gene (reference sequence), LGHDT is the CDR1 and YNNKEL is the CDR2. From the cysteine up to the phenylalanine, the CDR3 has a length of 14 residues. The CDR3 DNA has 42 bases and is translated from base 1. Here V drops 5 bases and J drops 7 bases, and the junction holds 8 bases not matched to any gene.